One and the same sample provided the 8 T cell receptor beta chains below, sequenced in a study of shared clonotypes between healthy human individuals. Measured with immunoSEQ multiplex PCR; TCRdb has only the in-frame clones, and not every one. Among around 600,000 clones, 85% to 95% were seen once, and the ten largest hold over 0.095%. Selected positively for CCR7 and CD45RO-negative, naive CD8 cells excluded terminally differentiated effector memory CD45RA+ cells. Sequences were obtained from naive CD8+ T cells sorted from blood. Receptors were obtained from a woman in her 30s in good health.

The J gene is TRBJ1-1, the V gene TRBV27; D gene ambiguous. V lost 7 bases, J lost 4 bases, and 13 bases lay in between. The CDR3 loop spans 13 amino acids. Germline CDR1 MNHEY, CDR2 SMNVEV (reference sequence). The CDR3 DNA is TGTGCCAGCACCCCTTCCCCTGGCACTGAAGCTTTCTTT. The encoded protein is CASTPSPGTEAFF.

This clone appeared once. The CDR3 coding sequence is TGTGCCAGTACCCCCTGGCTTCTAGCCAAAAACATTCAGTACTTC. Its protein product is CASTPWLLAKNIQYF. This chain joins TRBV19 and TRBJ2-4; no clear D gene. The germline V gene has CDR1 LNHDA and CDR2 SQIVND (reference sequence). The length of the CDR3 is 15 residues. V lost 7 bases, J lost 0 bases, and 13 bases lay in between.

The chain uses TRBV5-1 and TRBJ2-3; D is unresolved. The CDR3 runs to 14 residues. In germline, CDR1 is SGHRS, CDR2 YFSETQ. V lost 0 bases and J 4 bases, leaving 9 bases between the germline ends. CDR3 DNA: TGCGCCAGCAGCTTGGAGAGGCGTTCAGATACGCAGTATTTT. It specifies CASSLERRSDTQYF.

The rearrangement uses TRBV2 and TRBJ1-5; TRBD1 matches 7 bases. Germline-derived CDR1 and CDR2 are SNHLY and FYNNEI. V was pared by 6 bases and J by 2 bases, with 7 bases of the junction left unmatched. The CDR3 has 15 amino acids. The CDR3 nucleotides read TGTGCCAGCAGGGAACAGGGGATGGGCAATCAGCCCCAGCATTTT. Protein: CASREQGMGNQPQHF.

CDR3 in DNA: TGTGCCAGCAGTGAAGCCTCGATGGGGCCTATGAACACTGAAGCTTTCTTT. It codes for CASSEASMGPMNTEAFF. The chain combines TRBV6-1 with TRBJ1-1, with a weak D call TRBD1 (5 bases). Trimming pared 0 bases from V and 0 bases from J, leaving 14 bases between. The CDR3 runs to 17 residues. Germline values: CDR1 MNHNS, CDR2 SASEGT.

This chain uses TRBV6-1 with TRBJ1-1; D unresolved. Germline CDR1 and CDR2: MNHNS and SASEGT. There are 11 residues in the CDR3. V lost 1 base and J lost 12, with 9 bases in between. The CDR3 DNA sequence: TGTGCCAGCAGTGAAGTTGGTTGGTCTTTCTTT. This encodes CASSEVGWSFF.

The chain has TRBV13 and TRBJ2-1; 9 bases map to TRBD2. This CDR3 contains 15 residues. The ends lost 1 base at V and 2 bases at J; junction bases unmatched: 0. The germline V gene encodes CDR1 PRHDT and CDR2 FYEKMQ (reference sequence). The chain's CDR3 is CASSLVAGAYNEQFF. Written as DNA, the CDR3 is TGTGCCAGCAGCTTAGTAGCGGGAGCCTACAATGAGCAGTTCTTC.

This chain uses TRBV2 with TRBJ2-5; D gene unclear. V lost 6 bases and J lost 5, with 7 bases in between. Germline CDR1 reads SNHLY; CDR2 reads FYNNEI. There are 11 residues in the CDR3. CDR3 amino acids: CASSGWETQYF. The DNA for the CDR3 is TGTGCCAGCAGCGGGTGGGAGACCCAGTACTTC.